A single sample is the source of the 27 T cell receptor beta chains below, sequenced in a study of OX40 agonist ivuxolimab in advanced cancers. The method was the immunoSEQ multiplex PCR assay. The table comes from immuneACCESS by way of TCRdb, which keeps in-frame sequences with V and J called. Part of the clones is missing from these tables; in studies checked, under half for an unresolved V gene and the rest for unknown reasons. This sample holds about 31,000 clones; around 87% were observed only once. The ten largest clonotypes hold 20% to 30% of the sample. The sequencing used CD4+ or CD8+ T cells sorted from blood, collected in a trial of the OX40 agonist ivuxolimab. The receptors derive from an adult with an advanced solid tumor such as melanoma, head and neck, liver or kidney cancer.

The V gene is TRBV28, the J gene TRBJ2-7; the match to TRBD2 covers 8 bases. From germline, CDR1 is MDHEN and CDR2 SYDVKM. The CDR3 has 14 residues. The junction had 3 bases not matched to a gene; V was cut back by 2 bases and J by 3 bases. CDR3 sequence: CASSLSGSRYEQYF. In nucleotides, the CDR3 is TGTGCCAGCAGTTTAAGCGGGAGCCGCTACGAGCAGTACTTC.

This chain links TRBV19 with TRBJ2-1; unclear D gene. The CDR3 runs 11 residues. V was cut by 6 bases and J by 9 bases, with 9 bases left in between. Germline loops: CDR1 LNHDA, CDR2 SQIVND (reference sequence). CDR3 amino acids: CASSLGGEQFF. CDR3 DNA: TGTGCCAGTAGCCTTGGTGGTGAGCAGTTCTTC.

The rearrangement uses TRBV28 and TRBJ2-5; 7 bases are a match to TRBD1. Germline CDR1 reads MDHEN; CDR2 reads SYDVKM. The length of the CDR3 is 14 residues. Germline trimming cut 6 bases from V and 1 base from J; bases unmatched to any gene: 5. DNA for the CDR3: TGTGCCAGCAGAAAAGACAGGGCCCAAGAGACCCAGTACTTC. Translating gives CASRKDRAQETQYF.

V is TRBV10-2 and J is TRBJ1-2; D may be TRBD1 (5 bases). Trimming took 4 bases from V and 4 from J, leaving 10 bases between them. This CDR3 spans 13 amino acids. Germline-derived CDR1 and CDR2 are WSHSY and SAAADI. CDR3 DNA sequence: TGCGCCAGCAGTGGGGGACGGAGCTATGGCTACACCTTC. Its translation: CASSGGRSYGYTF.

The chain carries TRBV10-3 and TRBJ1-3; D unresolved. V dropped 4 bases and J dropped 0 bases, with 4 bases sitting between them. The CDR3 is 13 amino acids. Germline assignment: CDR1 ENHRY and CDR2 SYGVKD. CDR3 amino acids: CAISVSSGNTIYF. Written as DNA, the CDR3 is TGTGCCATCAGTGTTAGCTCTGGAAACACCATATATTTT.

This chain links TRBV11-3 with TRBJ2-2; D unclear. The V end lost 4 bases, the J end lost 4 bases, and 10 bases lay between the germline ends. Germline lookup yields CDR1 SGHNT and CDR2 YENEEA. The CDR3 extends over 14 amino acids. The CDR3, as DNA: TGTGCCAGCAGCTCCGGAAAATCCACCGGGGAGCTGTTTTTT. The encoded protein is CASSSGKSTGELFF.

V is TRBV4-1 and J is TRBJ2-1; 11 positions match TRBD2. The germline V gene encodes CDR1 MGHRA and CDR2 YSYEKL. J was trimmed by 6 bases and V by 1 base; bases with no gene match: 2. This CDR3 comprises 15 residues. The chain's CDR3 is CASSQGLAGGNEQFF. Written as DNA, the CDR3 is TGCGCCAGCAGCCAAGGGCTAGCGGGAGGCAATGAGCAGTTCTTC.

The chain recombines TRBV27 with TRBJ2-7; either TRBD1 or TRBD2 may fit D (5 bases each). Trimming took off 4 bases at V and 3 bases at J, with 13 bases between the two ends. The V gene's germline CDR1 is MNHEY and CDR2 SMNVEV (reference sequence). CDR3 length: 14 amino acids. CDR3 sequence reads: CASSYYAGGYEQYF. The CDR3 coding sequence is TGTGCCAGCAGTTATTACGCTGGGGGCTACGAGCAGTACTTC.

The V and J genes are TRBV7-2 and TRBJ2-3; 9 nucleotides match TRBD2. Germline CDR1 and CDR2: SGHTA and FQGNSA. This CDR3 is built from 16 residues. The ends lost 2 bases at V and 5 bases at J; junction bases unmatched: 8. CDR3 loop: CASSLSIAGAIDTQYF. CDR3 nucleotide sequence: TGTGCCAGCAGCTTATCCATAGCGGGAGCGATAGATACGCAGTATTTT.

This chain uses TRBV11-2 with TRBJ2-1; 7 nucleotides match TRBD2. This CDR3 is built from 12 residues. Germline loops: CDR1 SGHAT, CDR2 FQNNGV. V was clipped by 5 bases and J by 6 bases; unmatched bases: 1. CDR3 amino acids: CASSRLANEQFF. In nucleotides, the CDR3 is TGTGCCAGCAGCCGACTAGCCAATGAGCAGTTCTTC.

The gene calls are TRBV11-1 and TRBJ2-1, with 7 bases fitting TRBD1. The CDR3 has 15 residues. Germline loops: CDR1 SGHAT, CDR2 FQDESV (reference sequence). V trimming: 4 bases; J trimming: 0 bases; junction bases outside the gene matches: 3. The CDR3 region is CASSSGTASYNEQFF. CDR3 coding DNA: TGTGCCAGCAGCTCCGGGACAGCCTCCTACAATGAGCAGTTCTTC.

The V gene is TRBV18, the J gene TRBJ2-7; 13 bases line up with TRBD2. Unmatched junction bases numbered 10, after V lost 3 bases and J lost 2 bases. CDR3 length equals 18 residues. CDR1 KGHSH and CDR2 LQKENI come from the germline V gene. The CDR3 loop is CASSPAGTSGISTYEQYF. The CDR3 DNA reads as TGTGCCAGCTCACCTGCCGGGACTAGCGGGATATCAACCTACGAGCAGTACTTC.

This rearrangement joins TRBV25-1 to TRBJ2-3; TRBD1 or TRBD2 may be the D gene (5 bases each). V was trimmed by 1 base and J by 3 bases, leaving 8 bases between them. This CDR3 is built from 14 residues. Germline values: CDR1 MGHDK, CDR2 SYGVNS. The CDR3, as DNA: TGTGCCAGCAGTGAATGGGACGGTACAGATACGCAGTATTTT. Translated, it gives CASSEWDGTDTQYF.

This clone has a single count. The rearrangement links TRBV28 to TRBJ1-2; 9 bases agree with TRBD1. The CDR3 contains 14 residues. Germline-derived CDR1 and CDR2 are MDHEN and SYDVKM. V lost 6 bases and J lost 1; bases outside the gene matches: 3. The CDR3 bases are TGTGCCAGCAGAGGACAGGGGCTTAACTATGGCTACACCTTC. Encoded protein: CASRGQGLNYGYTF.

The chain uses TRBV11-3 and TRBJ2-3; D gene ambiguous. The CDR3 runs 16 residues. V gave up 3 bases and J gave up 2 bases, with 15 bases separating them. CDR1 and CDR2 from the germline V gene are SGHNT and YENEEA. The CDR3 protein is CASSLGTDRVTDTQYF. CDR3 in DNA: TGTGCCAGCAGCTTGGGTACGGATCGGGTCACAGATACGCAGTATTTT.

CDR3 sequence: CASSPRLAGGPTPEQFF. DNA for the CDR3: TGTGCCAGTAGTCCACGACTAGCGGGAGGGCCTACCCCTGAGCAGTTCTTC. This chain joins TRBV19 and TRBJ2-1, with TRBD2 identical over 14 bases. V lost 5 bases, J lost 9 bases, and 12 bases stayed unmatched. Germline V gene sequence: CDR1 LNHDA, CDR2 SQIVND (reference sequence). The CDR3 loop spans 17 amino acids.

The chain joins TRBV11-2 to TRBJ2-7; TRBD2 matches at 11 bases. From germline, CDR1 is SGHAT and CDR2 FQNNGV. The CDR3 sequence is 15 residues long. J was trimmed by 2 bases and V by 1 base; bases with no gene match: 1. The CDR3 reads CASSLGGLAAYEQYF. CDR3 DNA: TGTGCCAGCAGCTTAGGGGGACTAGCGGCCTACGAGCAGTACTTC. The complete variable domain, with remaining parts taken from reference TRBV11-2 and TRBJ2-7, reads EAGVAQSPRYKIIEKRQSVAFWCNPISGHATLYWYQQILGQGPKLLIQFQNNGVVDDSQLPKDRFSAERLKGVDSTLKIQPAKLEDSAVYLCASSLGGLAAYEQYFGPGTRLTVT.

As to this clone: Other DNA sequences in the same sample also yield this CDR3. J is TRBJ2-5 and V is TRBV19, with D unclear. This CDR3 contains 13 residues. The germline V gene has CDR1 LNHDA and CDR2 SQIVND (reference sequence). V was cut by 0 bases and J by 1 base, with 3 bases left in between. This chain's CDR3 is CASSIDRQETQYF. The CDR3 DNA sequence: TGTGCCAGTAGTATAGATCGCCAAGAGACCCAGTACTTC.

The genes are TRBV7-9 and TRBJ2-7; D gene unclear. Germline V gene sequence: CDR1 SEHNR, CDR2 FQNEAQ (reference sequence). The CDR3 is 15 amino acids. The V gene lost 2 bases and the J gene lost 0 bases, with 11 bases spanning the gap. As DNA, the CDR3 is TGTGCCAGCAGCTTATCGTCCCGGCTCTCCTACGAGCAGTACTTC. Protein sequence: CASSLSSRLSYEQYF.

The gene calls are TRBV7-2 and TRBJ1-1; D ambiguous. With 3 bases removed from V and 6 bases from J, the gap between germline ends came to 8 bases. The CDR3 consists of 12 residues. CDR1 is SGHTA, CDR2 FQGNSA, per germline. The CDR3 here is CASSLIRAEAFF. As DNA, the CDR3 is TGTGCCAGCAGCTTGATAAGGGCTGAAGCTTTCTTT.

V usage is TRBV19 and J usage is TRBJ2-2; D is possibly TRBD1 (5 bases). Trimming removed 5 bases at V and 2 bases at J, with 9 bases between. This CDR3 has 14 amino acids. CDR1 and CDR2 from the germline V gene are LNHDA and SQIVND (reference sequence). The CDR3 here is CASSLDTNTGELFF. The CDR3 DNA sequence: TGTGCCAGTAGTTTGGACACCAACACCGGGGAGCTGTTTTTT.

The chain uses TRBV19 and TRBJ1-2; maybe TRBD1 (6 bases). V was trimmed by 2 bases and J by 0 bases, leaving 7 bases between them. The germline gives CDR1 LNHDA, CDR2 SQIVND (reference sequence). The CDR3 length is 14 residues. Written as DNA, the CDR3 is TGTGCCAGTAGTATACAGGGGCCTAACTATGGCTACACCTTC. It codes for CASSIQGPNYGYTF.

This clone was detected once. This chain connects TRBV27 to TRBJ2-2; TRBD2 agrees at 11 bases. The CDR3 is 17 amino acids. Germline lookup yields CDR1 MNHEY and CDR2 SMNVEV (reference sequence). V shed 6 bases and J 3 bases; nucleotides not matched to a gene: 9. CDR3 amino acids: CASSPIAGGPYTGELFF. In nucleotides, the CDR3 is TGTGCCAGCAGCCCTATAGCGGGAGGGCCTTACACCGGGGAGCTGTTTTTT.

The rearrangement links TRBV29-1 to TRBJ2-2; 11 positions match TRBD2. J lost 4 bases, V lost 3 bases, and 7 bases had no gene match. The CDR3 has 16 amino acids. CDR1 and CDR2 from the germline V gene are SQVTM and ANQGSEA. The CDR3 bases are TGCAGCGTTGACACCGGGACTAGCGGTTTCACCGGGGAGCTGTTTTTT. Amino acid sequence: CSVDTGTSGFTGELFF.

V usage is TRBV2 and J usage is TRBJ2-7, with 9 bases identical to TRBD2. Germline lookup yields CDR1 SNHLY and CDR2 FYNNEI. Trimming took 0 bases from V and 0 from J; bases not matched to a gene: 6. The CDR3 consists of 17 residues. This CDR3 is CASSEARGGSVSYEQYF. CDR3 coding DNA: TGTGCCAGCAGTGAAGCGCGGGGGGGTAGCGTCTCCTACGAGCAGTACTTC.

The chain has TRBV6-6 and TRBJ1-5, with a possible D match to TRBD1 (5 bases). The CDR3 consists of 14 residues. V dropped 5 bases and J dropped 5 bases, with 13 bases sitting between them. Germline V gives CDR1 MNHNY, CDR2 SVGAGI (reference sequence). In DNA, the CDR3 is TGTGCCAGCAGTACTAACGTGGGGGATCAGCCCCAGCATTTT. As protein: CASSTNVGDQPQHF.

The chain employs TRBV14 and TRBJ2-1; D unresolved. Trimming left V 0 bases short and J 7 bases short, with 7 bases between. The CDR3 runs to 13 residues. Germline V gene data show CDR1 as SGHDN and CDR2 as FVKESK. CDR3 nucleotides: TGTGCCAGCAGCCAAGAAGTGGAGAATGAGCAGTTCTTC. Translation gives CASSQEVENEQFF.